The 10 T cell receptor beta chains presented below share a single source sample, sequenced in a study of response to subunit inactivated influenza vaccine (dated by TCRdb to the late 2010s). The library was generated by RT-PCR. The sample was run on an Illumina HiSeq 2500. The public reads were reanalyzed by TCRdb: fastp trimming at Q25, MiXCR alignment, in-frame beta chains only. A single entry per CDR3 protein holds the most common genes and DNA from its merged rows. The sample contains approximately 500,000 distinct CDR3 sequences, 14% of them found a single time. The biggest ten clones account for roughly 11% of the sample. The starting material was PBMCs from blood, obtained roughly 13 days after vaccination. The receptor source for this set is a man aged 50-60 years who received an inactivated influenza vaccine. Donor details come from another sample of the same person, matched by shared clones.

In this sample, this clonotype turned up a few times. The V and J genes are TRBV7-9 and TRBJ2-5; D gene uncertain. The CDR3 sequence is 12 residues long. Germline CDR1 and CDR2: SEHNR and FQNEAQ (reference sequence). V lost 1 base to trimming and J lost 9 bases, with 9 bases between them. CDR3 DNA: TGTGCCAGCAGCTTAGTGGAGTGGGCCCAGTACTTC. Its translation is CASSLVEWAQYF.

This clonotype was counted ten times or more. The V call is TRBV5-5, the J call TRBJ1-2; D ambiguous. With 0 bases removed from V and 4 bases from J, the gap between germline ends came to 7 bases. The germline V gene encodes CDR1 SGHKS and CDR2 YYEKEE (reference sequence). The CDR3 length is 13 residues. CDR3 loop: CASSLDGGYGYTF. The CDR3 DNA reads TGTGCCAGCAGCTTGGACGGCGGCTATGGCTACACCTTC.

This clonotype was counted only a few times. This chain uses TRBV4-1 with TRBJ2-1; a possible D gene is TRBD2 (6 bases). V dropped 1 base and J dropped 1 base, with 14 bases sitting between them. Germline-derived CDR1 and CDR2 are MGHRA and YSYEKL. This CDR3 has 17 amino acids. CDR3 in DNA: TGCGCCAGCAGCCAAGTGGGGCGGGGACCTTCCTACAATGAGCAGTTCTTC. This sequence encodes CASSQVGRGPSYNEQFF.

On this clonotype itself: A much larger clone lies a single base off, so this may be a read error. The rearrangement uses TRBV24-1 and TRBJ1-1, with D uncertain. Germline values: CDR1 KGHDR, CDR2 SFDVKD. This CDR3 region has 13 residues. V dropped 8 bases and J dropped 2 bases, with 11 bases sitting between them. The CDR3 sequence is CATKREGNTEAFF. The CDR3 DNA sequence: TGTGCCACCAAACGGGAGGGAAACACTGAAGCTTTCTTT.

This clonotype was seen a few times. This chain joins TRBV27 and TRBJ1-2, with D maybe TRBD1 (5 bases). The V and J ends lost 5 bases and 0 bases respectively, with 13 bases between them. Germline V lookup: CDR1 MNHEY, CDR2 SMNVEV (reference sequence). The CDR3 has 15 amino acids. The CDR3 protein is CASSLGTAPNYGYTF. In DNA form, the CDR3 reads TGTGCCAGCAGTCTCGGGACCGCACCTAACTATGGCTACACCTTC.

The genes are TRBV4-1 and TRBJ2-7; TRBD2 might be the D (6 bases). Between the trimmed V and J ends, which lost 3 bases and 0 bases, there was a span of 12 bases. Germline CDR1 is MGHRA and CDR2 is YSYEKL. The CDR3 spans 15 residues. The CDR3 spells CASSHPGLTSYEQYF. The DNA for the CDR3 is TGCGCCAGCAGCCATCCGGGACTGACCTCCTACGAGCAGTACTTC.

At least ten counts were recorded for this clonotype. In DNA form, the CDR3 reads TGTGCCAGCAGCTTAGTTCCTAGCGGGGCTACGGGGGAGCTGTTTTTT. It encodes CASSLVPSGATGELFF. The genes are TRBV11-2 and TRBJ2-2; TRBD2 matches 9 bases. The CDR3 runs 16 residues. J was trimmed by 8 bases and V by 1 base; bases with no gene match: 8. Germline V gene sequence: CDR1 SGHAT, CDR2 FQNNGV. The full variable domain, completed using reference TRBV11-2 and TRBJ2-2, is EAGVAQSPRYKIIEKRQSVAFWCNPISGHATLYWYQQILGQGPKLLIQFQNNGVVDDSQLPKDRFSAERLKGVDSTLKIQPAKLEDSAVYLCASSLVPSGATGELFFGEGSRLTVL.

This clonotype has only a few counts. The V call is TRBV6-2 or TRBV6-3, the J call TRBJ2-7; TRBD2 aligns across 9 bases. This CDR3 has 15 amino acids. Germline CDR1 MNHEY, CDR2 SVGEGT. The ends lost 7 bases at V and 3 bases at J; junction bases unmatched: 10. The CDR3 DNA is TGTGCCAGCACCATAGCGGGAGTAGAGGACTACGAGCAGTACTTC. It codes for CASTIAGVEDYEQYF.

The rearrangement links TRBV25-1 to TRBJ2-2; unclear D gene. V was cut by 3 bases and J by 6 bases, with 5 bases left in between. The CDR3 has 12 residues. Germline CDR1 reads MGHDK; CDR2 reads SYGVNS. DNA of the CDR3: TGTGCCAGCAGTGACCTGCCCGGGGAGCTGTTTTTT. It codes for CASSDLPGELFF.

A few counts support this clonotype. V gene TRBV5-5 combines with J gene TRBJ2-2, with 7 bases aligning to TRBD2. The CDR3 covers 16 residues. Germline CDR1 and CDR2: SGHKS and YYEKEE (reference sequence). V trimming: 6 bases; J trimming: 7 bases; junction bases outside the gene matches: 15. The CDR3 region has the DNA TGTGCCAGCAACAAAATCCAGGGAGGGGCTGGCGGGGAGCTGTTTTTT. This encodes CASNKIQGGAGGELFF. Supplemented by reference TRBV5-5 and TRBJ2-2, the full variable domain reads DAGVTQSPTHLIKTRGQQVTLRCSPISGHKSVSWYQQVLGQGPQFIFQYYEKEERGRGNFPDRFSARQFPNYSSELNVNALLLGDSALYLCASNKIQGGAGGELFFGEGSRLTVL.